The source of this T cell receptor beta chain is a study of blood T cells in healthy people across ages. For the study at large: Capture via template switching afforded approximately one barcoded beta molecule per two T cells.

Together with a sample-barcoded 5' primer, a J-beta primer mix was included in a second PCR lasting about 7 to 12 cycles. Every individual sample yielded 2.5 million or more paired-end reads (each containing CDR3). TCRdb called the 5' RACE reads again in MiXCR, with one record for every CDR3 protein. The sample contains approximately 800,000 distinct CDR3 sequences, under 30% of which appear only once. The CDR3 spans 16 residues. J gave up 0 bases and V 4 bases, and 6 bases lay outside the gene matches. Germline-derived CDR1 and CDR2 are LGHNT and FRNRAP. In addition, the sample was reused for a study of T cells of mothers and their children.

The sequenced sample consisted of blood. The V and J genes are TRBV12-5 and TRBJ1-3; TRBD1 aligns across 7 bases. The TCR sequence derives from a boy aged 5-17 years in good health. CDR3 sequence reads: CASGSDRDHSGNTIYF. DNA of the CDR3: TGTGCTAGTGGTTCCGACAGGGACCACTCTGGAAACACCATATATTTT.